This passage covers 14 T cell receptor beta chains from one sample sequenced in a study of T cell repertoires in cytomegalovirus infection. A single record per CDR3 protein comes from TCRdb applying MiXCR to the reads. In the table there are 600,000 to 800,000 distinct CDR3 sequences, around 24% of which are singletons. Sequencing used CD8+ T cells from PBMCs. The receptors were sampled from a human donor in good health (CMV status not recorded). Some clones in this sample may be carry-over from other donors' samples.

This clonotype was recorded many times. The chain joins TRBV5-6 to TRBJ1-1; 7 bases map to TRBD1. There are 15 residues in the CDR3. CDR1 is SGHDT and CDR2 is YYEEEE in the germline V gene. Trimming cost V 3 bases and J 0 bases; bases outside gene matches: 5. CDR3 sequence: CASSWGGQMNTEAFF. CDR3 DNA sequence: TGTGCCAGCAGCTGGGGGGGACAGATGAACACTGAAGCTTTCTTT.

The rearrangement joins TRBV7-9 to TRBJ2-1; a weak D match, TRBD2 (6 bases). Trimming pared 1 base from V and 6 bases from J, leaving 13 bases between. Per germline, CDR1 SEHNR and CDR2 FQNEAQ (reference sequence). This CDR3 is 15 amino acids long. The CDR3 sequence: CASSLGTSSTNEQFF. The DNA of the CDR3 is TGTGCCAGCAGCTTAGGAACTAGCAGTACCAATGAGCAGTTCTTC.

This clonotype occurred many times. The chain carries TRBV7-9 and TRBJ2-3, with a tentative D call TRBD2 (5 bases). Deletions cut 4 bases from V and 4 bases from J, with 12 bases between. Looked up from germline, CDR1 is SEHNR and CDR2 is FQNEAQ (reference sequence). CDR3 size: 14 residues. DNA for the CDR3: TGTGCCAGCAGCTGGACTTTGTCTCCAGATACGCAGTATTTT. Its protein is CASSWTLSPDTQYF.

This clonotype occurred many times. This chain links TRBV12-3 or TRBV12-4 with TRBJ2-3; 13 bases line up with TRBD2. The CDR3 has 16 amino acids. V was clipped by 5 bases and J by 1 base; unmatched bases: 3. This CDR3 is CASSLGTSGGTDTQYF. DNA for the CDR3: TGTGCCAGCAGTCTCGGGACTAGCGGGGGCACAGATACGCAGTATTTT.

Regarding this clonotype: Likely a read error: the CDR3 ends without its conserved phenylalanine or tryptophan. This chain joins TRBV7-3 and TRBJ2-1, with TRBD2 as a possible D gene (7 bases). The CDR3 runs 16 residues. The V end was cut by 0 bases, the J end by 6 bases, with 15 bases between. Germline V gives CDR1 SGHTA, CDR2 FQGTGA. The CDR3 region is CASSLTRRGRGNEQFS. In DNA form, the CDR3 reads TGTGCCAGCAGCTTAACTCGGCGGGGGCGGGGCAATGAGCAGTTCTCC.

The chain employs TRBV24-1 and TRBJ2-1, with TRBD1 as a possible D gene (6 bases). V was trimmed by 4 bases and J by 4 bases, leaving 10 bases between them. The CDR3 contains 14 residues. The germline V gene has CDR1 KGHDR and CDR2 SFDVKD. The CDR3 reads CATSEPGHYNEQFF. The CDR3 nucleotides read TGTGCCACCAGTGAACCGGGACATTACAATGAGCAGTTCTTC.

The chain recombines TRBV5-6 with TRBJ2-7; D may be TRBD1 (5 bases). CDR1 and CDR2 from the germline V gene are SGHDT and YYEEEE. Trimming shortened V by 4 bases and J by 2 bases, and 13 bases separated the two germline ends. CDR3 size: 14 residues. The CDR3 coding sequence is TGTGCCAGCAGCGGCGACAGCGACCCCTACGAGCAGTACTTC. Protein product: CASSGDSDPYEQYF.

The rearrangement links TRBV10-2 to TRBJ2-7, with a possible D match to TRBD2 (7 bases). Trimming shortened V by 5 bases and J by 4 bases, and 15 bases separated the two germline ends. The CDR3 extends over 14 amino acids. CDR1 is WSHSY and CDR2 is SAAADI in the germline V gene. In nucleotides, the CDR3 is TGCGCCAGCAGTATTTACGGGGGGCAGTACGAGCAGTACTTC. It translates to CASSIYGGQYEQYF.

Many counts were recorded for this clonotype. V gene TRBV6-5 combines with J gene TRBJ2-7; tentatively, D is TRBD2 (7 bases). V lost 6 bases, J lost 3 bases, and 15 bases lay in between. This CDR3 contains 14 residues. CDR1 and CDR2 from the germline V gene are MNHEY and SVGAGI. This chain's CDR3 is CASSLGGPGYEQYV. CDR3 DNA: TGTGCCAGCAGCCTCGGGGGGCCCGGCTACGAGCAGTACGTC.

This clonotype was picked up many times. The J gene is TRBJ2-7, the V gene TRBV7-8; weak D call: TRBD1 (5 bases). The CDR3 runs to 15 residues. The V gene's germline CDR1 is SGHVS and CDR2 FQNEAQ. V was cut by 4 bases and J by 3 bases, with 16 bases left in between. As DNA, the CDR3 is TGTGCCAGCAGCTCCTTTATAAAAGGGGTCTACGAGCAGTACTTC. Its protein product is CASSSFIKGVYEQYF.

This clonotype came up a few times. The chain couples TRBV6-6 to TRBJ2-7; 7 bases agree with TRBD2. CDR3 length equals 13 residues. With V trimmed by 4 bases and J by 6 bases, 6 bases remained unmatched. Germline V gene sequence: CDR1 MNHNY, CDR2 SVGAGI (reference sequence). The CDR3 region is CASSSPGGFEQYV. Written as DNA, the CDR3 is TGTGCCAGCAGTTCCCCGGGGGGATTCGAGCAGTACGTC.

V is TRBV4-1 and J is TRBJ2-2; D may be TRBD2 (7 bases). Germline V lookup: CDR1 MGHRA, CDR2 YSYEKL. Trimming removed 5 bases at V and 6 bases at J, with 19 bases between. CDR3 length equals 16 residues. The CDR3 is CASSKGGTDPAGELFF. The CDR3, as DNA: TGCGCCAGCAGCAAGGGGGGGACCGACCCGGCCGGGGAGCTGTTTTTT.

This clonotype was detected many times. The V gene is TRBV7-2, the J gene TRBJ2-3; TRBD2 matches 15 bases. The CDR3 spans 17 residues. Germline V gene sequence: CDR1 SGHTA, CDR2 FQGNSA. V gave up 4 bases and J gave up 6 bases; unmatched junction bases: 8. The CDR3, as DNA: TGTGCCAGCAGCTCGGGACTAGCGGGGGGAGGGACGGATACGCAGTATTTT. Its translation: CASSSGLAGGGTDTQYF.

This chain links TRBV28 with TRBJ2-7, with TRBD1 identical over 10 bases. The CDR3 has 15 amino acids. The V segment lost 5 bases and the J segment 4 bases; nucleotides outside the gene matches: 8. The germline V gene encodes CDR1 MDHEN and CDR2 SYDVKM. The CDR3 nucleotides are TGTGCCAGCAGTCCGATAGGGACAGGGGAGTACGAGCAGTACGTC. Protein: CASSPIGTGEYEQYV.